The next 10 T cell receptor beta chains were all read from a single sample in a study of beta chain features in type 1 diabetes. The isolated RNA, all of it, was reverse transcribed, so expressed TCRB transcripts were what got sequenced. Repertoires were generated with immunoSEQ multiplex PCR, while TCRdb's copy carries only in-frame clones and drops some. This sample yields 250,000 to 300,000 clones, of which 7.5% to 9.5% are seen a single time; 0.9% to 1.2% belongs to the top ten. The sequencing input was central memory CD4+ T cells from blood. These receptors were obtained from a woman aged 18-29 years in good health.

This clone was counted only a few times. The chain has TRBV6-5 and TRBJ2-6, with D possibly being TRBD1 or TRBD2 (5 bases each). CDR1 is MNHEY, CDR2 SVGAGI, per germline. Trimming stripped 2 bases from V and 4 bases from J, with 9 bases between. CDR3 length: 15 residues. The CDR3 nucleotides read TGTGCCAGCAGTTACAGGTGGGACGGGGCCAACGTCCTGACTTTC. It translates to CASSYRWDGANVLTF.

This chain connects TRBV18 to TRBJ2-4; no clear D gene. Germline CDR1 reads KGHSH; CDR2 reads LQKENI. V was shortened by 4 bases and J by 2 bases, with 6 bases between the two germline ends. The CDR3 runs 13 residues. The CDR3: CASSRGSKNIQYF. CDR3 in DNA: TGTGCCAGCTCACGTGGATCCAAAAACATTCAGTACTTC.

This clone has at least ten counts. V usage is TRBV27 and J usage is TRBJ2-2, with 7 nucleotides matching TRBD1. In germline, CDR1 is MNHEY, CDR2 SMNVEV (reference sequence). CDR3 length equals 12 residues. With 8 bases clipped from V and 6 bases from J, the junction kept 3 bases outside the gene matches. CDR3 DNA sequence: TGTGCCAGCGGGACAGCGGCCGGGGAGCTGTTTTTT. It translates to CASGTAAGELFF.

This clone was picked up a small number of times. The chain uses TRBV6-6 and TRBJ1-1; D is undetermined. Germline-derived CDR1 and CDR2 are MNHNY and SVGAGI (reference sequence). V was pared by 2 bases and J by 6 bases, with 7 bases between. The CDR3 runs to 12 residues. The CDR3 here is CASSYSDAEAFF. The CDR3 DNA reads as TGTGCCAGCAGTTACAGTGACGCTGAAGCTTTCTTT.

The chain has TRBV7-2 and TRBJ2-7; D not resolved. The CDR3 spans 14 residues. In germline, CDR1 is SGHTA, CDR2 FQGNSA. Trimming left V 5 bases short and J 2 bases short, with 13 bases between. As DNA, the CDR3 is TGTGCCAGCAGCCCCTTCTCGCACGCCTACGAGCAGTACTTC. It codes for CASSPFSHAYEQYF.

V gene TRBV28 combines with J gene TRBJ2-3; unclear D gene. The V and J ends lost 8 bases and 2 bases respectively, with 11 bases between them. The germline V gene has CDR1 MDHEN and CDR2 SYDVKM. This CDR3 comprises 13 residues. The CDR3 bases are TGTGCCAGCGGCCCCTTGTCCACAGATACGCAGTATTTT. Protein product: CASGPLSTDTQYF.

This clone was seen a handful of times. This chain connects TRBV5-1 to TRBJ2-5; 8 bases are shared with TRBD2. V was clipped by 3 bases and J by 8 bases; unmatched bases: 9. Germline lookup yields CDR1 SGHRS and CDR2 YFSETQ. The CDR3 loop spans 14 amino acids. CDR3 protein: CASSSGLGGVTQYF. The CDR3 DNA reads TGCGCCAGCAGCTCGGGACTAGGGGGGGTCACCCAGTACTTC.

This clone appeared many times. The chain couples TRBV11-2 to TRBJ2-2; D is ambiguous. Per the germline V gene, CDR1 is SGHAT and CDR2 is FQNNGV. Trimming took off 1 base at V and 3 bases at J, with 3 bases between the two ends. The CDR3 extends over 13 amino acids. The CDR3 is CASSLGDTGELFF. Written as DNA, the CDR3 is TGTGCCAGCAGCTTAGGGGACACCGGGGAGCTGTTTTTT. Together with reference TRBV11-2 and TRBJ2-2, the CDR3 gives the full variable domain: EAGVAQSPRYKIIEKRQSVAFWCNPISGHATLYWYQQILGQGPKLLIQFQNNGVVDDSQLPKDRFSAERLKGVDSTLKIQPAKLEDSAVYLCASSLGDTGELFFGEGSRLTVL.

This clone was seen a few times. The rearrangement uses TRBV11-2 and TRBJ2-7, with 12 bases that match TRBD2. CDR3 size: 16 residues. Per the germline V gene, CDR1 is SGHAT and CDR2 is FQNNGV. V shed 1 base and J 6 bases; nucleotides not matched to a gene: 7. The DNA for the CDR3 is TGTGCCAGCAGCTTAGCGAGGGCTAGCGGGAGGGGCGAGCAGTACTTC. Translating gives CASSLARASGRGEQYF.

This clone was seen more than once but under ten times. The chain employs TRBV2 and TRBJ2-5; perhaps TRBD1 as D (6 bases). The CDR3 consists of 14 residues. Germline loops: CDR1 SNHLY, CDR2 FYNNEI. Trimming stripped 6 bases from V and 9 bases from J, with 20 bases between. The CDR3 protein is CASSPGQGPGAQYF. The DNA of the CDR3 is TGTGCCAGCAGCCCGGGTCAGGGGCCAGGGGCCCAGTACTTC.